This TCR beta chain was sequenced in a study of blood T cell repertoires in COVID-19. As for the study in general: T cells, B-cell-depleted T cells, or PBMCs supplied cDNA or gDNA.

Original methodology: Reference gene primer amplification gave nucleated cell count estimates. Clones were sequenced by immunoSEQ multiplex PCR, and TCRdb holds only the in-frame ones, with some missing. V and J calls and clone size are as listed in that table; D and trimming were resolved from the DNA. The data contain tens of thousands of clones, approximately 82% of them singletons. The clonotype was recovered from a human donor in a cohort sampled during active COVID-19. Sequencing was carried out using peripheral blood.

This CDR3 reads CASSVRGGGYNEQFF. The CDR3 DNA is TGTGCCAGCAGTGTGCGCGGGGGTGGGTACAATGAGCAGTTCTTC. This sequence joins TRBV2 and TRBJ2-1, with 7 bases matching TRBD2. Germline loops: CDR1 SNHLY, CDR2 FYNNEI. CDR3 length: 15 residues. Unmatched junction bases numbered 7, after V lost 4 bases and J lost 4 bases. Filled out from reference TRBV2 and TRBJ2-1, the complete variable domain reads EPEVTQTPSHQVTQMGQEVILRCVPISNHLYFYWYRQILGQKVEFLVSFYNNEISEKSEIFDDQFSVERPDGSNFTLKIRSTKLEDSAMYFCASSVRGGGYNEQFFGPGTRLTVL.